This T cell receptor (beta chain) was found in a study of control samples from healthy donors and cancer patients. The protocol was immunoSEQ multiplex PCR, while the TCRdb copy is restricted to in-frame clones and leaves out a portion. Of roughly 190,000 clones in the sample, around 93% are singletons; the top ten hold approximately 2%. V was trimmed by 0 bases and J by 6 bases, leaving 13 bases between them. The CDR3 is made up of 14 amino acids. CDR1 and CDR2 from the germline V gene are SGHNT and YYREEE (reference sequence). The J gene is TRBJ2-7, the V gene TRBV5-4; tentatively, D is TRBD1 or TRBD2 (5 bases each). The sample consisted of blood. The sequence came from a man aged 25 to 45 in good health. The DNA of the CDR3 is TGTGCCAGCAGCTTGGAAAGGGACGGGCCCGAGCAGTACTTC. Its protein product is CASSLERDGPEQYF.